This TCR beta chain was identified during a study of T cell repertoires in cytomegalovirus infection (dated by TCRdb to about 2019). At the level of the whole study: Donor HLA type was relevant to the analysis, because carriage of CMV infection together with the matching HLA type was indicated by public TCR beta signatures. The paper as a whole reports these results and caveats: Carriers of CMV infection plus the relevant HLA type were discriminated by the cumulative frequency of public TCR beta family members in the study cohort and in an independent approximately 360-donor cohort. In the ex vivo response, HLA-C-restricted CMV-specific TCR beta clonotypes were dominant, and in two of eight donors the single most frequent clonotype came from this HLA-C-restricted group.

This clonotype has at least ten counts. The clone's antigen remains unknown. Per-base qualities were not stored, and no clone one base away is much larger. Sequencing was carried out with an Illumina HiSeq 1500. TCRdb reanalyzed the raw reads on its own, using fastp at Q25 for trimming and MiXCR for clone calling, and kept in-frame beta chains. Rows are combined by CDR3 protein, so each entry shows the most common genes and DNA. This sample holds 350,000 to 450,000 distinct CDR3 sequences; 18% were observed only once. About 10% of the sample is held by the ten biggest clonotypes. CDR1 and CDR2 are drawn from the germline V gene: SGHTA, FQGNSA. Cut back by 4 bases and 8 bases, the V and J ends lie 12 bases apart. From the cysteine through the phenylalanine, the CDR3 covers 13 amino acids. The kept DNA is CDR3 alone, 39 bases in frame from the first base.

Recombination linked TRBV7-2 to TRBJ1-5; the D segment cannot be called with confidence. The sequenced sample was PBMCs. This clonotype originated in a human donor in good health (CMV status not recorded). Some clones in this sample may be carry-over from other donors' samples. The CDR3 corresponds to CASSYAPFEPQHF. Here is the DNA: TGTGCCAGCAGCTACGCCCCTTTCGAGCCCCAGCATTTT.